The 32 T cell receptor beta chains in this list originate from one sample, sequenced in a study of T-cell reconstitution after alpha-beta-depleted transplantation in children. The TCRbeta library was prepared with unique molecular identifiers. Using its own MiXCR run on the PCR reads, TCRdb lists one record per CDR3 protein. The table records around 480,000 distinct CDR3 sequences, about 33% of them present only once. The material sequenced was PBMCs from the stem cell graft donor, taken from the stem cell graft. The receptors were gathered from a human donor who donated a stem cell graft to a child with aplastic anemia.

This clonotype was seen only a few times. The J gene is TRBJ1-2, the V gene TRBV18; the match to TRBD1 covers 10 bases. Germline trimming cut 4 bases from V and 0 bases from J; bases unmatched to any gene: 8. CDR3 length: 17 amino acids. Germline V gene sequence: CDR1 KGHSH, CDR2 LQKENI. CDR3 in DNA: TGTGCCAGCTCACGACAGGGGGCCGACCTTTCTAACTATGGCTACACCTTC. Protein product: CASSRQGADLSNYGYTF.

As regards this clonotype: The junction and the germline gene differ at one end; a read error may be behind it. The chain has TRBV20-1 and TRBJ2-7, with TRBD2 as a possible D gene (6 bases). Germline values: CDR1 DFQATT, CDR2 SNEGSKA (reference sequence). The CDR3 contains 14 residues. The CDR3 is CSARVGRDSSEQYF. The CDR3 coding sequence is TGCAGTGCTAGAGTGGGACGGGACTCCTCCGAGCAGTACTTC.

The V and J genes are TRBV29-1 and TRBJ2-7; TRBD1 agrees at 9 bases. The CDR3 extends over 14 amino acids. J gave up 4 bases and V 2 bases, and 6 bases lay outside the gene matches. Germline V gene data show CDR1 as SQVTM and CDR2 as ANQGSEA. The CDR3 bases are TGCAGCGTTGAACCTTCCGGACAGGGGTACGAGCAGTACTTC. Its translation is CSVEPSGQGYEQYF.

DNA of the CDR3: TGTGCCTGGAGTGTAAGTCAGGCTGGAAACACCATATATTTT. Translated, it gives CAWSVSQAGNTIYF. The chain links TRBV30 to TRBJ1-3; D is unresolved. There are 14 residues in the CDR3. Germline V gene data show CDR1 as GTSNPN and CDR2 as SVGIG (reference sequence). The ends were cut back, 0 bases at V and 2 bases at J, with 8 bases in the middle.

The J gene is TRBJ2-3, the V gene TRBV15; TRBD1 matches at 8 bases. The CDR3 has 16 residues. V lost 2 bases to trimming and J lost 0 bases; unmatched junction nucleotides: 4. CDR1 and CDR2 (germline): LNHNV, YYDKDF (reference sequence). The CDR3 nucleotides read TGTGCCACCAGCAGATTGGGACAGGCAAGCACAGATACGCAGTATTTT. Amino acid sequence: CATSRLGQASTDTQYF.

The rearrangement uses TRBV27 and TRBJ1-4; D remains ambiguous. CDR1 and CDR2 from the germline V gene are MNHEY and SMNVEV (reference sequence). Trimming removed 6 bases from V and 5 bases from J, with 19 bases in between. The CDR3 has 16 amino acids. The CDR3, as DNA: TGTGCCAGCAGCCATGCGGGGAATAGTCCAAATGAAAAACTGTTTTTT. This gives the protein CASSHAGNSPNEKLFF.

This clonotype was seen only once. The chain carries TRBV7-9 and TRBJ2-1, with 7 bases aligning to TRBD1. Germline-derived CDR1 and CDR2 are SEHNR and FQNEAQ (reference sequence). The length of the CDR3 is 15 residues. Losses at the gene ends were 5 bases for V and 9 bases for J; bases not matched to a gene: 13. The CDR3 spells CASSLIQGQKGEQFF. Here the CDR3 DNA reads TGTGCCAGCAGCCTAATTCAGGGACAGAAGGGTGAGCAGTTCTTC.

V is TRBV9 and J is TRBJ2-2, with 9 bases aligning to TRBD2. The CDR3 covers 15 residues. V gave up 3 bases and J gave up 6 bases; unmatched junction bases: 6. Germline CDR1 and CDR2: SGDLS and YYNGEE. CDR3 coding DNA: TGTGCCAGCAGCGCCGGGACTAGCCCTCCCGGGGAGCTGTTTTTT. It codes for CASSAGTSPPGELFF. Drawing the rest from reference TRBV9 and TRBJ2-2, the complete variable domain is DSGVTQTPKHLITATGQRVTLRCSPRSGDLSVYWYQQSLDQGLQFLIQYYNGEERAKGNILERFSAQQFPDLHSELNLSSLELGDSALYFCASSAGTSPPGELFFGEGSRLTVL.

V is TRBV15 and J is TRBJ2-2; D gene ambiguous. The CDR3 consists of 13 residues. Germline CDR1 LNHNV, CDR2 YYDKDF (reference sequence). The ends were cut back, 5 bases at V and 7 bases at J, with 11 bases in the middle. The CDR3 reads CATSGRLNGELFF. CDR3 DNA: TGTGCCACCAGCGGGCGCCTTAACGGGGAGCTGTTTTTT.

This chain uses TRBV6-2 or TRBV6-3 with TRBJ2-7, with TRBD2 matching over 7 bases. Losses at the gene ends were 5 bases for V and 4 bases for J; bases not matched to a gene: 11. The CDR3 contains 15 residues. Germline loops: CDR1 MNHEY, CDR2 SVGEGT. The CDR3 DNA follows: TGTGCCAGCAGTCGAAACAGCGGGGTCGGGTACGAGCAGTACGTC. This codes for CASSRNSGVGYEQYV.

The chain combines TRBV28 with TRBJ2-3; D might be TRBD1 (5 bases). The CDR3 has 15 amino acids. The germline CDR1 and CDR2 sequences are MDHEN and SYDVKM. V lost 6 bases and J lost 0, with 13 bases in between. The CDR3 protein is CASSPGIVSTDTQYF. CDR3 coding DNA: TGTGCCAGCAGCCCAGGGATAGTAAGCACAGATACGCAGTATTTT.

This clonotype showed up just a few times. The rearrangement links TRBV12-3 or TRBV12-4 to TRBJ2-7, with 8 nucleotides matching TRBD2. This CDR3 has 14 residues. The junction had 5 bases not matched to a gene; V was cut back by 1 base and J by 6 bases. The CDR3 spells CASSLGTSSLEQYV. In DNA, the CDR3 is TGTGCCAGCAGTTTAGGGACTAGCTCTCTCGAGCAGTACGTC.

This rearrangement joins TRBV20-1 to TRBJ2-1; 8 bases are a match to TRBD1. Germline V gene data show CDR1 as DFQATT and CDR2 as SNEGSKA (reference sequence). The CDR3 totals 15 residues. The ends lost 6 bases at V and 9 bases at J; junction bases unmatched: 16. The CDR3 DNA sequence: TGCAGTGCCCCAGGGGGCTCGTGGGTATATGGTGAGCAGTTCTTC. Translated: CSAPGGSWVYGEQFF.

A few counts support this clonotype. The chain has TRBV15 and TRBJ2-5; the D gene is possibly TRBD2 (6 bases). The V end was cut by 0 bases, the J end by 2 bases, with 13 bases between. The germline CDR1 and CDR2 sequences are LNHNV and YYDKDF (reference sequence). The CDR3 sequence is 16 residues long. The chain's CDR3 is CATSRDGRGVQETQYF. CDR3 DNA sequence: TGTGCCACCAGCAGAGATGGGCGGGGAGTACAAGAGACCCAGTACTTC.

The chain has TRBV12-3 or TRBV12-4 and TRBJ2-1, with 7 bases identical to TRBD2. V trimming: 6 bases; J trimming: 2 bases; junction bases outside the gene matches: 13. This CDR3 region has 17 residues. The CDR3 loop reads CASRGILADFTYNEQFF. The CDR3 bases are TGTGCCAGCAGGGGGATTCTAGCGGATTTTACCTACAATGAGCAGTTCTTC.

This clonotype came up a few times. CDR3 in amino acids: CASSPIPDPEGETQYF. The CDR3 DNA reads as TGTGCCAGCAGCCCCATCCCGGACCCAGAGGGTGAGACCCAGTACTTC. The genes are TRBV3-1 and TRBJ2-5, with D perhaps matching TRBD2 (5 bases). V lost 4 bases and J 5 bases, leaving 20 bases between the germline ends. The germline gives CDR1 LGHDT, CDR2 YNNKEL (reference sequence). The CDR3 totals 16 residues.

This clonotype was picked up a small number of times. The rearrangement uses TRBV27 and TRBJ2-1; TRBD2 agrees at 9 bases. V lost 8 bases, J lost 3 bases, and 11 bases stayed unmatched. Germline CDR1 is MNHEY and CDR2 is SMNVEV (reference sequence). The CDR3 length is 16 residues. CDR3 sequence reads: CASRGMWTSDYNEQFF. The CDR3 DNA follows: TGTGCCAGCCGGGGTATGTGGACTAGCGACTACAATGAGCAGTTCTTC.

V usage is TRBV5-1 and J usage is TRBJ2-5; TRBD1 matches at 9 bases. Germline trimming cut 4 bases from V and 2 bases from J; bases unmatched to any gene: 12. The CDR3 contains 17 residues. The V gene's germline CDR1 is SGHRS and CDR2 YFSETQ. This CDR3 is CASSPTPDRGHQETQYF. CDR3 nucleotides: TGCGCCAGCAGCCCAACACCGGACAGGGGCCATCAAGAGACCCAGTACTTC.

This chain uses TRBV7-9 with TRBJ1-2; D uncertain. Germline CDR1 reads SEHNR; CDR2 reads FQNEAQ (reference sequence). This CDR3 is 13 amino acids long. Trimming stripped 5 bases from V and 8 bases from J, with 15 bases between. In DNA, the CDR3 is TGTGCCAGCAGCGCGGTCCCGCTGAACGGCTACACCTTC. It is translated as CASSAVPLNGYTF.

This chain uses TRBV7-9 with TRBJ2-2; D is perhaps TRBD1 or TRBD2 (6 bases each). Trimming took off 5 bases at V and 5 bases at J, with 15 bases between the two ends. This CDR3 has 15 residues. Germline lookup yields CDR1 SEHNR and CDR2 FQNEAQ (reference sequence). The CDR3 protein is CASSPMGGGTGELFF. The CDR3 DNA is TGTGCCAGCAGCCCCATGGGGGGCGGAACCGGGGAGCTGTTTTTT.

This clonotype was observed a few times. The chain uses TRBV20-1 and TRBJ2-7; TRBD2 might be the D (6 bases). Looked up from germline, CDR1 is DFQATT and CDR2 is SNEGSKA (reference sequence). The CDR3 extends over 13 amino acids. The V end was cut by 6 bases, the J end by 9 bases, with 21 bases between. The CDR3 is CSAWAGTRGVQYF. The CDR3 DNA reads TGCAGTGCCTGGGCCGGGACTCGGGGAGTGCAGTACTTC.

A few counts support this clonotype. This chain links TRBV12-3 or TRBV12-4 with TRBJ2-1, with 7 bases lining up with TRBD2. CDR3 length: 12 residues. With 6 bases clipped from V and 6 bases from J, the junction kept 2 bases outside the gene matches. This chain's CDR3 is CASSTGGNEQFF. The DNA of the CDR3 is TGTGCCAGCAGCACGGGGGGCAATGAGCAGTTCTTC.

The chain combines TRBV5-5 with TRBJ2-7; TRBD1 matches at 7 bases. The germline CDR1 and CDR2 sequences are SGHKS and YYEKEE (reference sequence). Trimming removed 4 bases from V and 3 bases from J; junction bases left unmatched: 7. This CDR3 comprises 14 residues. CDR3 amino acids: CASSPPDRDYEQYV. CDR3 DNA: TGTGCCAGCAGCCCTCCTGACAGGGACTACGAGCAGTACGTC.

In this sample, this clonotype turned up a few times. The rearrangement links TRBV5-4 to TRBJ1-1; D perhaps matches TRBD1 (6 bases). CDR1 is SGHNT, CDR2 YYREEE, per germline (reference sequence). The CDR3 is 16 residues long. With 0 bases removed from V and 2 bases from J, the gap between germline ends came to 14 bases. Written as DNA, the CDR3 is TGTGCCAGCAGCTTGGAACAGGGACCAATAAACACTGAAGCTTTCTTT. Amino acid sequence: CASSLEQGPINTEAFF.

The sample holds many counts of this clonotype. The rearrangement joins TRBV6-5 to TRBJ1-3; TRBD1 matches 11 bases. The ends lost 4 bases at V and 2 bases at J; junction bases unmatched: 4. Looked up from germline, CDR1 is MNHEY and CDR2 is SVGAGI. This CDR3 has 16 residues. The CDR3 DNA sequence: TGTGCCAGCAGTTTAGGACAGGGGGCGCCTGGAAACACCATATATTTT. Protein product: CASSLGQGAPGNTIYF.

This clonotype has more than one count but fewer than ten. The chain joins TRBV6-1 to TRBJ1-5; the D is unclear. CDR3 length: 13 residues. Germline CDR1 MNHNS, CDR2 SASEGT. V lost 4 bases, J lost 7 bases, and 11 bases lay in between. CDR3 sequence: CASSVYIGQPQHF. In DNA, the CDR3 is TGTGCCAGCAGTGTTTACATAGGGCAGCCCCAGCATTTT.

V usage is TRBV29-1 and J usage is TRBJ1-2, with 10 bases identical to TRBD1. CDR3 length: 14 residues. Germline V gives CDR1 SQVTM, CDR2 ANQGSEA. J gave up 4 bases and V 1 base, and 3 bases lay outside the gene matches. CDR3 sequence reads: CSVEGTGGGYGYTF. DNA of the CDR3: TGCAGCGTTGAAGGGACAGGGGGAGGCTATGGCTACACCTTC.

The genes are TRBV12-3 or TRBV12-4 and TRBJ1-1; no reliable D call. Trimming took 1 base from V and 0 from J, leaving 9 bases between them. The CDR3 has 15 residues. CDR3 coding DNA: TGTGCCAGCAGTTTAGGTCTGGGCTTGAACACTGAAGCTTTCTTT. Encoded protein: CASSLGLGLNTEAFF.

The table lists this clonotype with a few counts. The V gene is TRBV7-2, the J gene TRBJ1-2; D gene ambiguous. The CDR3 is 12 residues long. The germline gives CDR1 SGHTA, CDR2 FQGNSA. V lost 0 bases, J lost 8 bases, and 7 bases lay in between. The CDR3 nucleotides read TGTGCCAGCAGCTTAGCAAAAAGAGGCTACACCTTC. It specifies CASSLAKRGYTF.

This clonotype turned up a few times. The V gene is TRBV20-1, the J gene TRBJ2-5; maybe TRBD2 (6 bases). Germline V lookup: CDR1 DFQATT, CDR2 SNEGSKA (reference sequence). The CDR3 contains 14 residues. The V and J ends lost 1 base and 4 bases respectively, with 13 bases between them. CDR3 sequence: CSARVLGRRETQYF. The CDR3 DNA follows: TGCAGTGCTAGAGTTCTCGGGAGACGAGAGACCCAGTACTTC.

The V and J genes are TRBV3-1 and TRBJ2-2, with TRBD2 identical over 10 bases. CDR1 LGHDT and CDR2 YNNKEL come from the germline V gene (reference sequence). The CDR3 is 15 residues long. Trimming removed 4 bases from V and 7 bases from J; junction bases left unmatched: 6. CDR3 DNA: TGTGCCAGCAGCCTTAGCGGGAGGTCTGGCGGGGAGCTGTTTTTT. It yields the protein CASSLSGRSGGELFF.

The J gene is TRBJ1-5, the V gene TRBV18, with 8 nucleotides matching TRBD1. Germline V gene lookup returns CDR1 KGHSH and CDR2 LQKENI. The CDR3 runs to 16 residues. V shed 4 bases, J shed 4 bases, and the junction held 9 bases outside the gene matches. The CDR3 here is CASSQLGQGKNQPQHF. CDR3 DNA: TGTGCCAGCTCACAACTAGGACAGGGCAAGAATCAGCCCCAGCATTTT.